A single sample gave rise to the 29 T cell receptor beta chains below, sequenced in a study of STAT5B mutations in CD4+ large granular lymphocyte leukemia. Sequencing was performed with immunoSEQ multiplex PCR; in TCRdb, only in-frame clones are kept and a portion is missing. Among approximately 52,000 clones listed, 60% to 75% were seen once. Material for sequencing was CD4+ T cells from blood buffy coats. The receptors here all came from a human donor in good health.

This chain joins TRBV5-8 and TRBJ1-5; D gene uncertain. The germline CDR1 and CDR2 sequences are SGHTS and YDEGEE. The CDR3 has 14 residues. V was pared by 4 bases and J by 5 bases, with 13 bases between. The CDR3, as DNA: TGTGCCAGCAGCCGGACGTCGGACGATCAGCCCCAGCATTTT. Its translation is CASSRTSDDQPQHF.

For the CDR3, the DNA is TGTGCCAGCAGCTTGATAACCCCTAGCGGGGCGGACACCGGGGAGCTGTTTTTT. Its protein product is CASSLITPSGADTGELFF. The V and J genes are TRBV11-2 and TRBJ2-2, with 9 bases aligning to TRBD2. Germline V gene sequence: CDR1 SGHAT, CDR2 FQNNGV. The CDR3 covers 18 residues. Trimming cost V 3 bases and J 3 bases; bases outside gene matches: 11.

The chain joins TRBV21-1 to TRBJ1-3. TRBV21-1 is recorded as a pseudogene. The length of the CDR3 is 12 residues. The CDR3 is CASPLTGNTIYF. Written as DNA, the CDR3 is TGTGCCAGTCCACTGACTGGAAACACCATATATTTT.

This clone was observed a handful of times. The rearrangement joins TRBV7-6 to TRBJ1-2; 9 nucleotides line up with TRBD1. The germline gives CDR1 SGHVS, CDR2 FNYEAQ. Losses at the gene ends were 5 bases for V and 7 bases for J; bases not matched to a gene: 5. The CDR3 has 13 residues. CDR3 region: CASSQGQGSGYTF. The CDR3 nucleotides are TGTGCCAGCAGCCAGGGACAGGGAAGTGGCTACACCTTC.

This rearrangement joins TRBV15 to TRBJ2-1, with D uncertain. V lost 2 bases, J lost 6 bases, and 11 bases lay in between. Germline lookup yields CDR1 LNHNV and CDR2 YYDKDF (reference sequence). The CDR3 length is 14 residues. CDR3 in amino acids: CATSRQVNLNEQFF. Written as DNA, the CDR3 is TGTGCCACCAGCAGACAGGTCAATCTCAATGAGCAGTTCTTC. Based on the CDR3 plus reference TRBV15 and TRBJ2-1, the full variable domain is DAMVIQNPRYQVTQFGKPVTLSCSQTLNHNVMYWYQQKSSQAPKLLFHYYDKDFNNEADTPDNFQSRRPNTSFCFLDIRSPGLGDTAMYLCATSRQVNLNEQFFGPGTRLTVL.

This chain connects TRBV5-1 to TRBJ1-3; a weak D match, TRBD1 (6 bases). CDR3 length equals 14 residues. Germline CDR1 and CDR2: SGHRS and YFSETQ. Between the trimmed V and J ends, which lost 0 bases and 8 bases, there was a span of 12 bases. CDR3 amino acids: CASSLVAGADTIYF. The CDR3 DNA sequence: TGCGCCAGCAGCTTGGTGGCAGGGGCGGACACCATATATTTT.

The rearrangement links TRBV10-1 to TRBJ1-5, with a possible D match to TRBD1 (5 bases). The V end was cut by 0 bases, the J end by 4 bases, with 16 bases between. Germline-derived CDR1 and CDR2 are WNHNN and SYGVQD (reference sequence). The CDR3 covers 17 residues. CDR3 amino acids: CASSESCGAYANQPQHF. The CDR3 DNA sequence: TGCGCCAGCAGTGAGTCGTGCGGGGCTTACGCGAATCAGCCCCAGCATTTT.

The chain joins TRBV10-3 to TRBJ1-5; TRBD1 matches 8 bases. V lost 0 bases and J lost 6; bases outside the gene matches: 4. The CDR3 contains 15 residues. Germline V gives CDR1 ENHRY, CDR2 SYGVKD. The CDR3, as DNA: TGTGCCATCAGTGAGTCAGTGGACAGGGCTCAGCCCCAGCATTTT. Amino acid sequence: CAISESVDRAQPQHF.

The genes are TRBV28 and TRBJ2-1; 7 bases map to TRBD2. Germline V lookup: CDR1 MDHEN, CDR2 SYDVKM. V gave up 10 bases and J gave up 4 bases; unmatched junction bases: 10. The CDR3 length is 14 residues. CDR3 sequence: CATVRGRGYNEQFF. For the CDR3, the DNA is TGTGCCACCGTACGAGGGAGGGGTTACAATGAGCAGTTCTTC.

In its sample, this clone was seen a few times. The CDR3 DNA follows: TGTGCCAGCAGTTTATCGGGCGTAAAAGAGACCCAGTACTTC. It encodes CASSLSGVKETQYF. The V and J genes are TRBV27 and TRBJ2-5; no definite D call. Germline loops: CDR1 MNHEY, CDR2 SMNVEV (reference sequence). The V end was cut by 0 bases, the J end by 3 bases, with 8 bases between. The CDR3 has 14 residues.

The chain recombines TRBV9 with TRBJ1-3; D ambiguous. Deletions cut 4 bases from V and 9 bases from J, with 20 bases between. The V gene's germline CDR1 is SGDLS and CDR2 YYNGEE. There are 15 residues in the CDR3. The CDR3, as DNA: TGTGCCAGCAGCCCCCTTGGAGGGCGGGAAATCACCATATATTTT. Amino acids: CASSPLGGREITIYF. Filled out from reference TRBV9 and TRBJ1-3, the complete variable domain reads DSGVTQTPKHLITATGQRVTLRCSPRSGDLSVYWYQQSLDQGLQFLIQYYNGEERAKGNILERFSAQQFPDLHSELNLSSLELGDSALYFCASSPLGGREITIYFGEGSWLTVV.

The chain combines TRBV6-1 with TRBJ1-1; a possible D gene is TRBD1 (5 bases). Germline CDR1 reads MNHNS; CDR2 reads SASEGT. The CDR3 extends over 13 amino acids. V gave up 4 bases and J gave up 8 bases, with 14 bases separating them. The CDR3, as DNA: TGTGCCAGCAGTGCTAAATTACGGGGGGAAGCTTTCTTT. Encoded protein: CASSAKLRGEAFF.

The genes are TRBV5-1 and TRBJ1-6; D gene ambiguous. CDR3 length equals 14 residues. V was clipped by 2 bases and J by 7 bases, with 10 bases between them. The germline V gene encodes CDR1 SGHRS and CDR2 YFSETQ. CDR3 residues: CASSFTQLNSPLHF. DNA for the CDR3: TGCGCCAGCAGCTTTACACAGCTAAATTCACCCCTCCACTTT.

The V and J genes are TRBV19 and TRBJ1-5, with 9 bases lining up with TRBD1. Germline lookup yields CDR1 LNHDA and CDR2 SQIVND (reference sequence). J gave up 4 bases and V 8 bases, and 6 bases lay outside the gene matches. This CDR3 is built from 14 residues. CDR3 protein: CASHRDRANQPQHF. The CDR3 DNA reads TGTGCCAGTCACCGGGACAGGGCTAATCAGCCCCAGCATTTT.

The chain combines TRBV29-1 with TRBJ2-5, with 10 bases lining up with TRBD2. The trim removed 8 bases at V and 3 bases at J, leaving 6 bases unmatched. The germline gives CDR1 SQVTM, CDR2 ANQGSEA. The CDR3 has 13 amino acids. CDR3 sequence: CSTERGGKETQYF. The CDR3 bases are TGCAGCACTGAGCGGGGGGGAAAAGAGACCCAGTACTTC. Variable domain in full (rest from reference TRBV29-1 and TRBJ2-5): SAVISQKPSRDICQRGTSLTIQCQVDSQVTMMFWYRQQPGQSLTLIATANQGSEATYESGFVIDKFPISRPNLTFSTLTVSNMSPEDSSIYLCSTERGGKETQYFGPGTRLLVL.

The chain recombines TRBV2 with TRBJ1-5, with D hard to call. The CDR3 is 13 amino acids. V was cut by 3 bases and J by 4 bases, with 7 bases left in between. Looked up from germline, CDR1 is SNHLY and CDR2 is FYNNEI. DNA for the CDR3: TGTGCCAGCAGTGATGCGGGGAATCAGCCCCAGCATTTT. Protein sequence: CASSDAGNQPQHF.

This chain links TRBV5-6 with TRBJ1-2, with D possibly matching TRBD1 (6 bases). CDR3 size: 13 residues. Germline V gene data show CDR1 as SGHDT and CDR2 as YYEEEE. V lost 0 bases to trimming and J lost 4 bases, with 7 bases between them. The CDR3 reads CASSLGGLYGYTF. As DNA, the CDR3 is TGTGCCAGCAGCTTGGGGGGGCTCTATGGCTACACCTTC.

The CDR3 coding sequence is TGTGCCAGCAGTCCGACGATGGGGGACGGAAGCAATGAGCAGTTCTTC. Its translation is CASSPTMGDGSNEQFF. The chain joins TRBV7-2 to TRBJ2-1; D is possibly TRBD1 or TRBD2 (5 bases each). Germline assignment: CDR1 SGHTA and CDR2 FQGNSA. The germline V and J ends were trimmed by 6 bases and 6 bases, with 21 bases remaining between them. This CDR3 contains 16 residues.

Worth noting for this clone: A read error may account for a junction end that differs from germline. The chain joins TRBV29-1 to TRBJ1-1; a weak D match, TRBD1 (5 bases). CDR1 is SQVTM and CDR2 is ANQGSEA in the germline V gene. This CDR3 spans 13 amino acids. The CDR3 bases are TGCGGCGTTGAAGAGACAGAGAACACTGAAGCTTTCTTT. Residues: CGVEETENTEAFF.

The chain is built from TRBV6-1 and TRBJ1-6, with D perhaps matching TRBD1 (5 bases). With 1 base removed from V and 1 base from J, the gap between germline ends came to 11 bases. Germline-derived CDR1 and CDR2 are MNHNS and SASEGT. The length of the CDR3 is 17 residues. CDR3 DNA: TGTGCCAGCAGTGAAGGGGGGAGTGGGTCCTATAATTCACCCCTCCACTTT. Translated: CASSEGGSGSYNSPLHF.

The gene calls are TRBV18 and TRBJ1-6, with 10 bases that match TRBD1. Germline V lookup: CDR1 KGHSH, CDR2 LQKENI. The J segment lost 7 bases and the V segment lost 2 bases, leaving 8 bases of the junction unmatched. This CDR3 has 17 amino acids. CDR3 coding DNA: TGTGCCAGCTCACCATATCGGCCGGACAGGGGGAATTCACCCCTCCACTTT. Translated: CASSPYRPDRGNSPLHF.

This rearrangement joins TRBV5-1 to TRBJ2-1; 7 bases align to TRBD2. From germline, CDR1 is SGHRS and CDR2 YFSETQ. The trim removed 0 bases at V and 9 bases at J, leaving 12 bases unmatched. The CDR3 is 16 residues long. CDR3 in amino acids: CASSLGGDYTYGEQFF. DNA for the CDR3: TGCGCCAGCAGCTTGGGTGGGGACTACACTTACGGTGAGCAGTTCTTC. Complete variable domain (other parts from reference TRBV5-1 and TRBJ2-1): KAGVTQTPRYLIKTRGQQVTLSCSPISGHRSVSWYQQTPGQGLQFLFEYFSETQRNKGNFPGRFSGRQFSNSRSEMNVSTLELGDSALYLCASSLGGDYTYGEQFFGPGTRLTVL.

The chain is built from TRBV28 and TRBJ1-4; D might be TRBD1 (5 bases). This CDR3 has 15 residues. Per the germline V gene, CDR1 is MDHEN and CDR2 is SYDVKM. Trimming removed 5 bases at V and 5 bases at J, with 15 bases between. CDR3 sequence reads: CASSGSGTANEKLFF. CDR3 nucleotide sequence: TGTGCCAGCAGTGGCTCCGGGACGGCAAATGAAAAACTGTTTTTT.

V usage is TRBV28 and J usage is TRBJ1-3; 7 positions match TRBD1. V shed 5 bases, J shed 4 bases, and the junction held 5 bases outside the gene matches. This CDR3 has 14 amino acids. Germline V gene data show CDR1 as MDHEN and CDR2 as SYDVKM. CDR3 amino acids: CASSPTGKGNTIYF. CDR3 nucleotide sequence: TGTGCCAGCAGTCCGACAGGGAAAGGAAACACCATATATTTT.

This rearrangement joins TRBV2 to TRBJ1-2; weak D call: TRBD1 (6 bases). V gave up 5 bases and J gave up 8 bases, with 18 bases separating them. The CDR3 length is 14 residues. Germline CDR1 reads SNHLY; CDR2 reads FYNNEI. The CDR3 DNA is TGTGCCAGCAGTAGCCTCCAGGGGATCGAGGGCTACACCTTC. The encoded protein is CASSSLQGIEGYTF.

The chain employs TRBV9 and TRBJ2-2; perhaps TRBD2 as D (6 bases). The V and J ends lost 4 bases and 4 bases respectively, with 11 bases between them. This CDR3 is 14 amino acids long. Germline V gene data show CDR1 as SGDLS and CDR2 as YYNGEE. CDR3 nucleotides: TGTGCCAGCAGCACCCGTAGCGGCACCGGGGAGCTGTTTTTT. Its translation is CASSTRSGTGELFF.

This clone was seen a few times. This rearrangement joins TRBV11-1 to TRBJ1-6; D ambiguous. V lost 1 base and J 8 bases, leaving 12 bases between the germline ends. The CDR3 totals 15 residues. Per germline, CDR1 SGHAT and CDR2 FQDESV (reference sequence). CDR3 amino acids: CASSLDRVEDSPLHF. The CDR3, as DNA: TGTGCCAGCAGCTTAGATCGGGTAGAGGATTCACCCCTCCACTTT.

V usage is TRBV5-4 and J usage is TRBJ2-3; D may be TRBD1 or TRBD2 (7 bases each). The CDR3 has 15 residues. V was pared by 1 base and J by 5 bases, with 14 bases between. Per the germline V gene, CDR1 is SGHNT and CDR2 is YYREEE (reference sequence). The CDR3 region is CASSLQGGRGDTQYF. CDR3 coding DNA: TGTGCCAGCAGCTTGCAGGGGGGGCGTGGAGATACGCAGTATTTT.

The chain couples TRBV7-8 to TRBJ1-1; the match to TRBD1 covers 7 bases. The CDR3 covers 15 residues. V lost 3 bases to trimming and J lost 4 bases; unmatched junction nucleotides: 8. CDR1 is SGHVS and CDR2 is FQNEAQ in the germline V gene. The CDR3 loop reads CASSFLVRGSTEAFF. CDR3 in DNA: TGTGCCAGCAGCTTTCTTGTCAGGGGGAGCACTGAAGCTTTCTTT.